This T cell receptor (beta chain) is from a study of shared clonotypes between healthy human individuals. The data were produced by immunoSEQ multiplex PCR, yet TCRdb's version contains in-frame clones alone and is incomplete. The data contain a few million clones, about 92% of them singletons. The V gene lost 4 bases and the J gene lost 4 bases, with 13 bases spanning the gap. The germline CDR1 and CDR2 sequences are LNHDA and SQIVND (reference sequence). The CDR3 has 14 amino acids. Donors, healthy HIV-negative adults, lacked recent acute infections or vaccinations. The chain employs TRBV19 and TRBJ1-2; TRBD1 is a possible D gene (5 bases). Sequenced: naive CD4+ T cells sorted from blood. Subset indicated: CD45RA+ positively selected. The sequence came from a man between 18 and 29 years old in good health. The CDR3 nucleotides read TGTGCCAGTAGTAGGGGGGACGGTTCCTATGGCTACACCTTC. Encoded protein: CASSRGDGSYGYTF.